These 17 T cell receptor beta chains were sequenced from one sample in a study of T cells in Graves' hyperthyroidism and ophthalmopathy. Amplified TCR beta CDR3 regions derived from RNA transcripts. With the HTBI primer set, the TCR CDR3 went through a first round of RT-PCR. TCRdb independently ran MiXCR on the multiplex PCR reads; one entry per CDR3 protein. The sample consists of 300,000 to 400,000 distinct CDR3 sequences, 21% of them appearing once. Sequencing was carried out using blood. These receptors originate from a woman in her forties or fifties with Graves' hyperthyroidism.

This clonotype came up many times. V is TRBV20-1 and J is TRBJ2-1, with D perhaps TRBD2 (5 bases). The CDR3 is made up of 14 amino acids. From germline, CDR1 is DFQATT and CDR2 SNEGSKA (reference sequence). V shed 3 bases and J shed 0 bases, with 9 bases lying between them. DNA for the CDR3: TGCAGTGCTAGCGGGATTAGCTCCTACAATGAGCAGTTCTTC. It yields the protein CSASGISSYNEQFF.

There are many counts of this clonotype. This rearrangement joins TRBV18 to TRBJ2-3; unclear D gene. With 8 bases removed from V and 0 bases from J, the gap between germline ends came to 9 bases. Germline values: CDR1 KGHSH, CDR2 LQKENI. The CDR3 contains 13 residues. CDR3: CASSPSSTDTQYF. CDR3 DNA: TGTGCCAGCAGCCCGAGTAGCACAGATACGCAGTATTTT.

CDR3 amino acids: CASSYSETDTQYF. DNA of the CDR3: TGTGCCAGCAGTTACTCAGAGACAGATACGCAGTATTTT. V and J are TRBV6-5 and TRBJ2-3; no clear D. Looked up from germline, CDR1 is MNHEY and CDR2 is SVGAGI. The CDR3 covers 13 residues. The V end was cut by 0 bases, the J end by 3 bases, with 4 bases between.

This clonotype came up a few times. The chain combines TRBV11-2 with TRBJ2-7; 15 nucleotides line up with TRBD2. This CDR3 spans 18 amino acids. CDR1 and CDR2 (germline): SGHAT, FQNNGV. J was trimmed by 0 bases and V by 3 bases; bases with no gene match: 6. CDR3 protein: CASSFGLAGGPSSYEQYF. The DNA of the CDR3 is TGTGCCAGCAGCTTCGGACTAGCGGGGGGGCCGAGCTCCTACGAGCAGTACTTC.

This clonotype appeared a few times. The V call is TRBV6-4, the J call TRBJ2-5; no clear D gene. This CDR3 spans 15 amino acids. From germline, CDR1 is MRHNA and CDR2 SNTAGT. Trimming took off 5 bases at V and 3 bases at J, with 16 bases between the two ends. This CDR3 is CASSWRNGREETQYF. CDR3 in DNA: TGTGCCAGCAGTTGGCGGAACGGAAGAGAAGAGACCCAGTACTTC.

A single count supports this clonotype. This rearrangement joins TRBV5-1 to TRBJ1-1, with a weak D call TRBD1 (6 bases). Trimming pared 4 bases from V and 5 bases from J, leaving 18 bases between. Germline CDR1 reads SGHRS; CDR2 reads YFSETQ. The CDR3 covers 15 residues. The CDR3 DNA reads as TGCGCCAGCAGCCGGGGGGGGGGGGGCGAGACTGAAGCTTTCTTT. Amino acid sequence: CASSRGGGGETEAFF.

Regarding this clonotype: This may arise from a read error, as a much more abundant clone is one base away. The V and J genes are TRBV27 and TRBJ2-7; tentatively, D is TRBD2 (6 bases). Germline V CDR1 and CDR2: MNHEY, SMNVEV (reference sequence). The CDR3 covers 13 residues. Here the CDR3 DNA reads TGTGTCAGCATGCCGGGCGGGGCTTACGAGCAGTACTTC. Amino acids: CVSMPGGAYEQYF.

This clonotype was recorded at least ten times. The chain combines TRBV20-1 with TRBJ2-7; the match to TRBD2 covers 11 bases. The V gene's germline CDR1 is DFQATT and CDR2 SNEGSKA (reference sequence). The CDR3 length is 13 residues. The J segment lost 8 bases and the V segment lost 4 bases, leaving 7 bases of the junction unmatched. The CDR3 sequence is CSAILAGVPKQYF. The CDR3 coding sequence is TGCAGTGCTATACTAGCGGGAGTGCCAAAGCAGTACTTC.

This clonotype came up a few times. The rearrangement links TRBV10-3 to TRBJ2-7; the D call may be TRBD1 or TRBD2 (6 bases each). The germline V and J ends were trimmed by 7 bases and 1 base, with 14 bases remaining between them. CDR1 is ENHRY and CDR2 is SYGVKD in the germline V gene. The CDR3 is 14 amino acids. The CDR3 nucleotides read TGTGCCATCACCGCGGGGCAGGGGTCCTACGAGCAGTACTTC. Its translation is CAITAGQGSYEQYF.

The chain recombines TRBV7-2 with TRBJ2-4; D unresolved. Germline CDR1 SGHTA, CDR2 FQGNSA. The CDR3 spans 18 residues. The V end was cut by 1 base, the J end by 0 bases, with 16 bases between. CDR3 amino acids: CASSLDRERAIAKNIQYF. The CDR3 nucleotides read TGTGCCAGCAGCTTAGATCGTGAACGGGCAATAGCCAAAAACATTCAGTACTTC.

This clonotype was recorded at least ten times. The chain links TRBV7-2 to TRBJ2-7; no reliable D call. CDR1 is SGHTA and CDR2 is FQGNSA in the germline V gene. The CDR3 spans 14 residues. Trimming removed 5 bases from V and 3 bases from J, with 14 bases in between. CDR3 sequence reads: CASSHDMALYEQYF. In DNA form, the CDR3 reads TGTGCCAGCAGCCACGACATGGCCCTCTACGAGCAGTACTTC.

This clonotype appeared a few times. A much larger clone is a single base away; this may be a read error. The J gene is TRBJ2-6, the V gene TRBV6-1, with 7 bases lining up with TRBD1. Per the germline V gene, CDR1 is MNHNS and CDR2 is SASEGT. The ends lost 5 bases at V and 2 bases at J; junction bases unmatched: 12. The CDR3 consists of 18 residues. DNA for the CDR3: TGTGCCAGCAGTAGGGTGAGGGGGCGCTTCCCTGGGGCCAACGTCCTGACTTTC. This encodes CASSRVRGRFPGANVLTF.

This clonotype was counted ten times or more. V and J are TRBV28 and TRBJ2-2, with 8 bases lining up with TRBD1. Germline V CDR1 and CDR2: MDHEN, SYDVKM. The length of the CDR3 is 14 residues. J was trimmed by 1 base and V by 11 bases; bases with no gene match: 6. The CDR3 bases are TGTGCCGTCACCGGGACAGGGAACACCGGGGAGCTGTTTTTT. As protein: CAVTGTGNTGELFF.

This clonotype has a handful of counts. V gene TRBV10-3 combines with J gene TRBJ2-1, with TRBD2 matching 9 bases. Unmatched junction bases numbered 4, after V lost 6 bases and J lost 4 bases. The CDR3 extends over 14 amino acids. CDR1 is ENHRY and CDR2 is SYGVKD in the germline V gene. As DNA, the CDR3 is TGTGCCATCAGGGCTAGCGGGATATACAATGAGCAGTTCTTC. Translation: CAIRASGIYNEQFF.

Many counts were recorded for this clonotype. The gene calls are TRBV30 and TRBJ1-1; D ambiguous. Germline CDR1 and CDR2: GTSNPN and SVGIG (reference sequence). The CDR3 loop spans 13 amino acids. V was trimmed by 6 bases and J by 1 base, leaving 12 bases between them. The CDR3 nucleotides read TGTGCCTGCATCCGGGCCTCGAACACTGAAGCTTTCTTT. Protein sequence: CACIRASNTEAFF.

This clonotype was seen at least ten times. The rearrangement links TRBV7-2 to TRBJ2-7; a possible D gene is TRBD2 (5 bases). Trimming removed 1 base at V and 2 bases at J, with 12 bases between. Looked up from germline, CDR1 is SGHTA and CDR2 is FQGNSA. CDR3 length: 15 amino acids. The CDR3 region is CASSLGGGSAYEQYF. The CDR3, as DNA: TGTGCCAGCAGCTTAGGGGGTGGGAGTGCCTACGAGCAGTACTTC.

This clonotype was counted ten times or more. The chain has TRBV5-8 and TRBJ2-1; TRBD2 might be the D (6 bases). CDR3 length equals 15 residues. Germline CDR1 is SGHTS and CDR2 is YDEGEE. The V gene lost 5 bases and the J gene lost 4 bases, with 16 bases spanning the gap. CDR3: CASSGAGRWYNEQFF. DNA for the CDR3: TGTGCCAGCAGTGGGGCGGGAAGGTGGTACAATGAGCAGTTCTTC.